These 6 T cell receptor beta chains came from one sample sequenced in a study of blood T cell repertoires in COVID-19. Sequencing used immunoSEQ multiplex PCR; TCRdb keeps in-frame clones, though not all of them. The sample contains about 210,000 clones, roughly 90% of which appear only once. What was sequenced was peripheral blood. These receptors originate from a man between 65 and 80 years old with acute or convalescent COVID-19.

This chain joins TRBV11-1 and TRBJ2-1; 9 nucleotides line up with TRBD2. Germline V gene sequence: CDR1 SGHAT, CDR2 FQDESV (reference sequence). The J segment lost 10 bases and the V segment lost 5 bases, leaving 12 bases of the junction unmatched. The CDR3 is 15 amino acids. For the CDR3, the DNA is TGTGCCAGCAGCCGAACCTTAGCGGGAGTAGGCGAGCAGTTCTTC. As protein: CASSRTLAGVGEQFF.

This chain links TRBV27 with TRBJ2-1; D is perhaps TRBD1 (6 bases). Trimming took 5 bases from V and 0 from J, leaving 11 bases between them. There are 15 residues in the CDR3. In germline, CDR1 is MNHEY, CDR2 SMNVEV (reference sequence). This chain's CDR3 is CASSGDRSSYNEQFF. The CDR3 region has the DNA TGTGCCAGCAGTGGAGACAGGAGCTCCTACAATGAGCAGTTCTTC.

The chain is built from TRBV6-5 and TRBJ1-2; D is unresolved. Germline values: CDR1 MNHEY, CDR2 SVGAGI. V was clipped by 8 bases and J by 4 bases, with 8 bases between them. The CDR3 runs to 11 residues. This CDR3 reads CASGSGYGYTF. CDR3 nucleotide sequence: TGTGCCAGCGGTAGTGGCTATGGCTACACCTTC.

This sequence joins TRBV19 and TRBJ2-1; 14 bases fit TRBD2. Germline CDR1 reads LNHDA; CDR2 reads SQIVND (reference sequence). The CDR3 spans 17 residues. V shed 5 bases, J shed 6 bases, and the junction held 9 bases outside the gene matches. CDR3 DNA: TGTGCCAGTAGTCGCCGACTAGCGGGAGGGCCGAGCAATGAGCAGTTCTTC. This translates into CASSRRLAGGPSNEQFF. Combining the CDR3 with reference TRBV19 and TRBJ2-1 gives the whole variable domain DGGITQSPKYLFRKEGQNVTLSCEQNLNHDAMYWYRQDPGQGLRLIYYSQIVNDFQKGDIAEGYSVSREKKESFPLTVTSAQKNPTAFYLCASSRRLAGGPSNEQFFGPGTRLTVL.

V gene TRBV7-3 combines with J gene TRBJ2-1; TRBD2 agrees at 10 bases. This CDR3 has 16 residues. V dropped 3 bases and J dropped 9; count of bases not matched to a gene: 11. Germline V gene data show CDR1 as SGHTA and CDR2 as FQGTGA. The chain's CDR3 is CASSLLAGVWSGEQFF. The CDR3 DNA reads TGTGCCAGCAGCTTGCTAGCGGGAGTATGGTCGGGTGAGCAGTTCTTC.

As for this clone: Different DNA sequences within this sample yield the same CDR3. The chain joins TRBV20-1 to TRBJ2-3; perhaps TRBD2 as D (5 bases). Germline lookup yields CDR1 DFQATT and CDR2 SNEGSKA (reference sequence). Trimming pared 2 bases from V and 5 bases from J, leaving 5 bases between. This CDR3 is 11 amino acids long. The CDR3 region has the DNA TGCAGTGCTAGACGGGAAGATACGCAGTATTTT. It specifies CSARREDTQYF.